This T cell receptor beta chain was retrieved from a study of blood T cell repertoires in COVID-19. The method was immunoSEQ multiplex PCR; TCRdb's version includes in-frame clones alone and lacks a portion of them. Among roughly 200,000 clones listed, around four fifths were seen once. From germline, CDR1 is SGHTA and CDR2 FQGNSA. V gave up 5 bases and J gave up 7 bases; unmatched junction bases: 17. The CDR3 covers 17 residues. Sequenced sample: peripheral blood. The chain uses TRBV7-2 and TRBJ2-7, with TRBD2 matching over 10 bases. This TCR came from a woman at least 80 years old with active or convalescent COVID-19. CDR3 in DNA: TGTGCCAGCAGCAAAAGGGGTAGCGGAGCGGGGGGGCGAGAGCAGTACTTC. Translated, it gives CASSKRGSGAGGREQYF. The whole variable domain, filled in from reference TRBV7-2 and TRBJ2-7, reads GAGVSQSPSNKVTEKGKDVELRCDPISGHTALYWYRQSLGQGLEFLIYFQGNSAPDKSGLPSDRFSAERTGGSVSTLTIQRTQQEDSAVYLCASSKRGSGAGGREQYFGPGTRLTVT.